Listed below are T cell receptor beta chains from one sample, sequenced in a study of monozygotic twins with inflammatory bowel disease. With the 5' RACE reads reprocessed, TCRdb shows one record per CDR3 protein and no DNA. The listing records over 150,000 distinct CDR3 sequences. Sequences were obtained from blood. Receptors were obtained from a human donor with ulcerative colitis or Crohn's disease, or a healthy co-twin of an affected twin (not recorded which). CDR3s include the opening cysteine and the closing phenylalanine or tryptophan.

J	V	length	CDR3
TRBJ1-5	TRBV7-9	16	CASSYSTGTGNQPQHF
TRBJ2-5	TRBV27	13	CASSTGLIETQYF
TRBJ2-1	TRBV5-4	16	CASSPAGHSSYNEQFF
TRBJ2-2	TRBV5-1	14	CASSLGSYTGELFF
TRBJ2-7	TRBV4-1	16	CASSPSQLAVQVEQYF
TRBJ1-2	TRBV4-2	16	CASSHGTGNKFDGYTF
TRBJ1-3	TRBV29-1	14	CSVGAPTSGNTIYF
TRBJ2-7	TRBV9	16	CASSPPGGAGGYEQYF
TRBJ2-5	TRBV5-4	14	CASSTVPPQETQYF
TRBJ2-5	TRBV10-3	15	CATGIIGTLEDTQYF
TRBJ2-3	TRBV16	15	CASSQSSARTDTQYF
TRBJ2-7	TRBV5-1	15	CASSLRDGSSYEQYF
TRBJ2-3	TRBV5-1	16	CASSLVGDASTDTQYF
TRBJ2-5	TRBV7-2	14	CASSLDRGSGTQYF
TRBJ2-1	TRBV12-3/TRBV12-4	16	CASSSKSGTGYNEQFF